Sequencing of this T cell receptor beta chain was carried out in a study of T cells in localized non-small cell lung cancer. TCRdb's copy holds only in-frame clones and misses some; the assay was immunoSEQ multiplex PCR. The sample holds about 33,000 clones, just under 80% seen once. This clone showed up just once. Germline CDR1 and CDR2: SGHAT and FQNNGV. This CDR3 has 15 amino acids. The TCR originated in a male donor aged 60 or over with stage II squamous cell lung carcinoma. V and J are TRBV11-2 and TRBJ2-5; D not certain. The end of the DNA is better explained by TRBJ2-7, so the J call may be wrong. The specimen was peripheral blood, collected before any cancer treatment. The CDR3 protein is CASSVHGSLTYEQYF. The CDR3 DNA reads as TGTGCCAGCAGCGTCCACGGGTCGCTAACCTACGAGCAGTACTTC.